This record looks at one T cell receptor (beta chain) sequence and its context. This table comes from immunoSEQ multiplex PCR, and its TCRdb copy is limited to in-frame clones, with some not included. There are fewer than 850,000 clones in the sample; about 96% occur only once, and over 0.2% lies in the top ten. The length of the CDR3 is 12 residues. The germline gives CDR1 SEHNR, CDR2 FQNEAQ (reference sequence). Trimming removed 5 bases at V and 6 bases at J, with 11 bases between. Positively selected for CCR7, the CD45RO-negative cells used as naive CD8 cells excluded terminally differentiated effector memory CD45RA+ cells. The sample is drawn from a study of shared clonotypes between healthy human individuals.

The sequence was obtained from a man aged 25 to 45 in good health. The source material was naive CD8+ T cells sorted from blood. This chain links TRBV7-9 with TRBJ2-7, with D perhaps being TRBD1 or TRBD2 (5 bases each). The chain's CDR3 is CASSTGPAEQYF. The CDR3 bases are TGTGCCAGCAGCACGGGACCCGCCGAGCAGTACTTC.